This T cell receptor beta chain was recorded in a study of cytomegalovirus exposure and HLA in healthy donors. Trimming stripped 0 bases from V and 6 bases from J, with 12 bases between. Germline lookup yields CDR1 LGHNA and CDR2 YNFKEQ. The CDR3 runs to 14 residues. The protocol was immunoSEQ multiplex PCR, while the TCRdb copy is restricted to in-frame clones and leaves out a portion. The data contain about 110,000 clones, about nine tenths of them singletons. This clone was detected only a few times. Its antigen is still unknown. Overall study results and limits: The authors listed approximately 150 TCR beta chains as cytomegalovirus-associated.

The TCR sequence derives from a young woman in good health and CMV-seropositive. Sequenced sample: PBMCs. The chain combines TRBV4-2 with TRBJ2-7, with D maybe TRBD2 (5 bases). The CDR3 DNA reads TGTGCCAGCAGCCAAGATGGGGAGAGGACCGAGCAGTACTTC. Amino acid sequence: CASSQDGERTEQYF.